These 16 T cell receptor beta chains came from one sample sequenced in a study of CD8 T cells in Susac syndrome. RNA amounts of about 0.45 to 1 ug underwent reverse transcription with random hexamers. MiXCR, applied by TCRdb to the immunoSEQ multiplex PCR reads, yields one record per CDR3 protein. The table lists about 140,000 distinct CDR3 sequences, more than 85% of them singletons. The sample was CD4+ T cells from PBMCs. The receptors were sampled from a human donor with Susac syndrome.

The chain employs TRBV6-1 and TRBJ2-1, with D perhaps TRBD1 or TRBD2 (6 bases each). CDR3 length equals 13 residues. Trimming took off 8 bases at V and 10 bases at J, with 18 bases between the two ends. From germline, CDR1 is MNHNS and CDR2 SASEGT. CDR3: CASSPSLGGEQFF. The CDR3 coding sequence is TGTGCCAGCTCCCCTTCGCTAGGGGGGGAGCAGTTCTTC.

This chain uses TRBV19 with TRBJ1-1, with D uncertain. The CDR3 is 12 residues long. CDR1 is LNHDA and CDR2 is SQIVND in the germline V gene (reference sequence). Trimming removed 6 bases from V and 3 bases from J, with 8 bases in between. CDR3 region: CASRERDTEAFF. DNA for the CDR3: TGTGCCAGTAGGGAGAGGGACACTGAAGCTTTCTTT.

This clonotype was detected once. This CDR3 is CASSFIGSYGYTF. The CDR3 DNA is TGTGCCAGCAGCTTTATCGGGAGTTATGGCTACACCTTC. The chain employs TRBV7-9 and TRBJ1-2; D not resolved. V was cut by 3 bases and J by 5 bases, with 10 bases left in between. Germline lookup yields CDR1 SEHNR and CDR2 FQNEAQ (reference sequence). This CDR3 contains 13 residues.

This clonotype is a singleton in its sample. The chain has TRBV7-9 and TRBJ1-1, with D unclear. The CDR3 sequence is 14 residues long. The V end lost 4 bases, the J end lost 4 bases, and 13 bases lay between the germline ends. CDR1 and CDR2 (germline): SEHNR, FQNEAQ (reference sequence). The CDR3 spells CASSSPRVSTEAFF. In DNA, the CDR3 is TGTGCCAGCAGCTCCCCAAGGGTGAGCACTGAAGCTTTCTTT.

V usage is TRBV5-4 and J usage is TRBJ1-1; D gene ambiguous. CDR1 and CDR2 from the germline V gene are SGHNT and YYREEE (reference sequence). The CDR3 runs to 12 residues. V lost 0 bases and J 6 bases, leaving 6 bases between the germline ends. The CDR3 protein is CASSLDKAEAFF. CDR3 nucleotides: TGTGCCAGCAGCTTGGATAAAGCTGAAGCTTTCTTT.

The chain combines TRBV29-1 with TRBJ1-5, with D uncertain. Trimming stripped 4 bases from V and 3 bases from J, with 10 bases between. Germline CDR1 reads SQVTM; CDR2 reads ANQGSEA. CDR3 length equals 13 residues. CDR3 sequence reads: CSVGFQNNQPQHF. CDR3 DNA sequence: TGCAGCGTTGGGTTTCAGAACAATCAGCCCCAGCATTTT.

The J gene is TRBJ2-4, the V gene TRBV7-9, with 7 bases lining up with TRBD1. The V gene end was trimmed by 5 bases and the J gene end by 0 bases; junction bases not matched to a gene: 16. The CDR3 is 19 residues long. Germline V CDR1 and CDR2: SEHNR, FQNEAQ (reference sequence). The CDR3 nucleotides are TGTGCCAGCAGCCTAAGCCCCGGGACAGTCTTACTAGCCAAAAACATTCAGTACTTC. Translating gives CASSLSPGTVLLAKNIQYF.

The chain employs TRBV5-1 and TRBJ2-7; 12 bases line up with TRBD2. The germline CDR1 and CDR2 sequences are SGHRS and YFSETQ. Trimming cost V 0 bases and J 2 bases; bases outside gene matches: 6. This CDR3 comprises 17 residues. The CDR3 protein is CASSLGTSGGSTYEQYF. For the CDR3, the DNA is TGCGCCAGCAGCTTGGGTACTAGCGGGGGGTCGACCTACGAGCAGTACTTC.

The V gene is TRBV29-1, the J gene TRBJ1-4; maybe TRBD1 (6 bases). V lost 0 bases and J 11 bases, leaving 16 bases between the germline ends. The CDR3 spans 14 residues. Per germline, CDR1 SQVTM and CDR2 ANQGSEA. The CDR3 coding sequence is TGCAGCGTTGAAGAGGACAGCGGACGGGGGAAACTGTTTTTT. It encodes CSVEEDSGRGKLFF.

This clonotype was recorded only once. V and J are TRBV5-4 and TRBJ2-1; the match to TRBD2 covers 10 bases. Germline trimming cut 4 bases from V and 8 bases from J; bases unmatched to any gene: 9. The CDR3 has 15 residues. Germline V gives CDR1 SGHNT, CDR2 YYREEE (reference sequence). This CDR3 reads CASSMTSGFEDEQFF. The CDR3 nucleotides are TGTGCCAGCAGCATGACTAGCGGGTTCGAGGATGAGCAGTTCTTC.

The CDR3 spells CASSQDPSGGSYEQYF. The CDR3 DNA reads TGCGCCAGCAGCCAAGATCCTAGCGGGGGGTCCTACGAGCAGTACTTC. The gene calls are TRBV4-1 and TRBJ2-7; 11 nucleotides line up with TRBD2. CDR1 is MGHRA and CDR2 is YSYEKL in the germline V gene. The ends lost 0 bases at V and 1 base at J; junction bases unmatched: 2. The CDR3 is made up of 16 amino acids.

The chain couples TRBV11-1 to TRBJ2-1; D perhaps matches TRBD2 (5 bases). V shed 5 bases and J shed 7 bases, with 12 bases lying between them. Germline V gene data show CDR1 as SGHAT and CDR2 as FQDESV (reference sequence). The CDR3 is 13 residues long. CDR3 in amino acids: CASSATRDNEQFF. The CDR3 coding sequence is TGTGCCAGCAGCGCCACCCGGGATAATGAGCAGTTCTTC.

The rearrangement uses TRBV2 and TRBJ2-5, with D unresolved. CDR1 is SNHLY, CDR2 FYNNEI, per germline. This CDR3 is built from 15 residues. Trimming pared 4 bases from V and 2 bases from J, leaving 14 bases between. The CDR3 DNA reads as TGTGCCAGCAGTGCACTAAGTTACGAGCAAGAGACCCAGTACTTC. Protein product: CASSALSYEQETQYF.

The chain links TRBV29-1 to TRBJ2-5; TRBD1 or TRBD2 may be the D gene (6 bases each). Germline V gives CDR1 SQVTM, CDR2 ANQGSEA. V shed 8 bases and J shed 7 bases, with 17 bases lying between them. The CDR3 contains 12 residues. CDR3 in DNA: TGCAGCTGGGGCGGGGCAGGGGTGACCCAGTACTTC. Its translation is CSWGGAGVTQYF.

The CDR3 loop reads CASSLRQPDTQYF. Written as DNA, the CDR3 is TGTGCCAGCTCACTAAGACAGCCAGATACGCAGTATTTT. V gene TRBV18 combines with J gene TRBJ2-3; D might be TRBD1 (5 bases). Trimming shortened V by 4 bases and J by 4 bases, and 9 bases separated the two germline ends. The CDR3 totals 13 residues. Germline CDR1 is KGHSH and CDR2 is LQKENI.

This chain uses TRBV5-6 with TRBJ1-1; the D is unclear. The germline V and J ends were trimmed by 2 bases and 3 bases, with 8 bases remaining between them. Germline V gene lookup returns CDR1 SGHDT and CDR2 YYEEEE. The CDR3 extends over 13 amino acids. This CDR3 reads CASSFQQYTEAFF. CDR3 nucleotide sequence: TGTGCCAGCAGCTTCCAGCAGTACACTGAAGCTTTCTTT.